What follows are 3 T cell receptor beta chains derived from one specimen sequenced in a study of blood T cell dynamics during melanoma immunotherapy. Here immunoSEQ multiplex PCR was the method, and the copy in TCRdb shows in-frame clones only, minus some. Of 8,800 or so clones in the sample, 85% are singletons; the top ten hold 1% to 1.2%. Time point given: week 3, after first cycle of checkpoint inhibitor. Source: blood, taken from a patient treated with checkpoint blockade. These receptors came from a human donor with melanoma.

In this sample, this clone turned up once. The rearrangement joins TRBV10-3 to TRBJ1-2; a possible D gene is TRBD1 (5 bases). Trimming took 5 bases from V and 5 from J, leaving 15 bases between them. Germline CDR1 is ENHRY and CDR2 is SYGVKD. The CDR3 spans 14 residues. The CDR3 loop is CAISLDSMLYGYTF. The CDR3 nucleotides read TGTGCCATCAGTCTCGACAGTATGCTTTATGGCTACACCTTC.

This chain joins TRBV25-1 and TRBJ1-4; 7 bases are a match to TRBD1. J gave up 8 bases and V 0 bases, and 9 bases lay outside the gene matches. The CDR3 spans 16 residues. Germline V gene lookup returns CDR1 MGHDK and CDR2 SYGVNS. Here the CDR3 DNA reads TGTGCCAGCAGTGAATATATGGAGGGGGCTTTCGAAAAACTGTTTTTT. Translating gives CASSEYMEGAFEKLFF. Filled out from reference TRBV25-1 and TRBJ1-4, the complete variable domain reads EADIYQTPRYLVIGTGKKITLECSQTMGHDKMYWYQQDPGMELHLIHYSYGVNSTEKGDLSSESTVSRIRTEHFPLTLESARPSHTSQYLCASSEYMEGAFEKLFFGSGTQLSVL.

The chain links TRBV7-3 to TRBJ2-2; D might be TRBD2 (6 bases). The V gene's germline CDR1 is SGHTA and CDR2 FQGTGA. V lost 0 bases and J lost 5, with 7 bases in between. CDR3 length: 14 amino acids. The CDR3 reads CASSLTGGTGELFF. The CDR3 nucleotides read TGTGCCAGCAGCTTAACGGGGGGAACCGGGGAGCTGTTTTTT.